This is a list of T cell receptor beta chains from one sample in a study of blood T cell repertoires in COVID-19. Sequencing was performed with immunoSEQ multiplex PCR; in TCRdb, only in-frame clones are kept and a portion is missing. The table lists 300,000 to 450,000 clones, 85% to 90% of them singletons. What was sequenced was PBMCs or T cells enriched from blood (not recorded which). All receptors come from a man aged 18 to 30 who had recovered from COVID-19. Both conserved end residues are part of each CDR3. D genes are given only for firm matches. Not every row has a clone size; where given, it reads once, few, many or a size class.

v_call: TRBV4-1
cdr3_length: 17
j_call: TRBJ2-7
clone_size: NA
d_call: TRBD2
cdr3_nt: TGCGCCAGCAGCCAGGCCTCGGGTAGGGGAGGGGTCTACGAGCAGTACTTC
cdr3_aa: CASSQASGRGGVYEQYF

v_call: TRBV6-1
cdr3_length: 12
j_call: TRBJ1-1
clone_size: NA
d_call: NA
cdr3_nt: TGTGCCAGCAGTGAGGGCAGAGCTCGAGCTTTCTTT
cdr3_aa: CASSEGRARAFF

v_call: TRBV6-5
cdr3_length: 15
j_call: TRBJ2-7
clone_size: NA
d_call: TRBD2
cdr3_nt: TGTGCCAGCAGTTACTCCCTAGCGGATACCTACGAGCAGTACTTC
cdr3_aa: CASSYSLADTYEQYF

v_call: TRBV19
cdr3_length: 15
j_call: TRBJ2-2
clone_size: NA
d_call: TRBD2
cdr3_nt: TGTGCCAGTAGCGCGACTAGCGGGAGTACCGGGGAGCTGTTTTTT
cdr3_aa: CASSATSGSTGELFF

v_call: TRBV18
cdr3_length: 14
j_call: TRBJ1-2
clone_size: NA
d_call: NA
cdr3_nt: TGTGCCAGCTCACCACTTGAGAAGAACTATGGCTACACCTTC
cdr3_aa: CASSPLEKNYGYTF

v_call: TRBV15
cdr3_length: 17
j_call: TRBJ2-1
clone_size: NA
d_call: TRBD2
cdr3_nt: TGTGCCACCAGCAGAGTTAATACTAGCGAGTCCTACAATGAGCAGTTCTTC
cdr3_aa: CATSRVNTSESYNEQFF

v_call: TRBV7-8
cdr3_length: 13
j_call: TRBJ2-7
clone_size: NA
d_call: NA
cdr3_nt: TGTGCCAGCAGCTTATCTGGCGAGGCTCAAGGGTACTTC
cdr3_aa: CASSLSGEAQGYF

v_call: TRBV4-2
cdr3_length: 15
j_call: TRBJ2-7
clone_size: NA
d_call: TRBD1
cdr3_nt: TGTGCCAGCAGCCAAGACAGGGGGAGCTCCTACGAGCAGTACTTC
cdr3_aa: CASSQDRGSSYEQYF

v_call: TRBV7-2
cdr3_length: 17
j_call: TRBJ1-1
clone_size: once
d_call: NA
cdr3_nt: TGTGCCAGCGGCTCGGGCAGGCGGGGACTGTCGAACACTGAAGCTTTCTTT
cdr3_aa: CASGSGRRGLSNTEAFF

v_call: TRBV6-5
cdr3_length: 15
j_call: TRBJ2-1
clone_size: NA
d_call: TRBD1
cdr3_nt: TGTGCCAGCAGTTCGGGACAGGGGGCGTATAATGAGCAGTTCTTC
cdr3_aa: CASSSGQGAYNEQFF

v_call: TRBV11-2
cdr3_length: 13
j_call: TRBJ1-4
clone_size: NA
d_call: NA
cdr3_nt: TGTGCCAGCAGCGACCGGGGGGTTGAAAAACTGTTTTTT
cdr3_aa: CASSDRGVEKLFF

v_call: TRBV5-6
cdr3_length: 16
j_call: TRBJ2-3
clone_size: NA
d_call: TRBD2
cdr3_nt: TGTGCCAGCAGCCGCAGGACTAGCGGGGGCACAGATACGCAGTATTTT
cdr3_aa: CASSRRTSGGTDTQYF

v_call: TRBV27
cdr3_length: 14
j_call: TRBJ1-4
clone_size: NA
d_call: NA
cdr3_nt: TGTGCCAGCAGTTTATTTCAGGACAGTCCAATTCGGTTTTTT
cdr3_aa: CASSLFQDSPIRFF

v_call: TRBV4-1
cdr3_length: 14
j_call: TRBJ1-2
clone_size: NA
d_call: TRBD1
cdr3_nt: TGCGCCAGCAGCGAACAGACAGGGGCGAGGGGCTACACCTTC
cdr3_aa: CASSEQTGARGYTF

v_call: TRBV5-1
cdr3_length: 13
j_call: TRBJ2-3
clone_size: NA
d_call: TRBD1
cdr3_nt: TGCGCCAGCAGCTTAGGACAGGGGTGGACGCAGTATTTT
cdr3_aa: CASSLGQGWTQYF

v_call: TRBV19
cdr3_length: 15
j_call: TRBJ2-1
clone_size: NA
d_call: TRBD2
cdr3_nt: TGTGCCAGTAGTATCGCACGGGGACTAGCGTATGAGCAGTTCTTC
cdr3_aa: CASSIARGLAYEQFF

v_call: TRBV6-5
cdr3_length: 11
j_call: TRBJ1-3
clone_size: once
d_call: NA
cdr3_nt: TGTGCCAGCAGCCAAGGAAACACCATATATTTT
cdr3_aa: CASSQGNTIYF

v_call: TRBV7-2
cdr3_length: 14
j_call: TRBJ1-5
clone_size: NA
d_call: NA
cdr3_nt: TGTGCCAGCAGCTTAAGGCAGGGCAATCAGCCCCAGCATTTT
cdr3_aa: CASSLRQGNQPQHF

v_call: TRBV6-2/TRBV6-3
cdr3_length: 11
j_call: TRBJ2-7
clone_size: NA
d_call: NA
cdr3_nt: TGTGCCAGCAGCAATTACTACGAGCAGTACTTC
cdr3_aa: CASSNYYEQYF

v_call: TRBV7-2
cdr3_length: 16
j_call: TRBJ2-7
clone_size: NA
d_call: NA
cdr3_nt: TGTGCCAGCAGCCTGACGACTAGGAGGGCCTCCTACGAGCAGTACTTC
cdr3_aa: CASSLTTRRASYEQYF

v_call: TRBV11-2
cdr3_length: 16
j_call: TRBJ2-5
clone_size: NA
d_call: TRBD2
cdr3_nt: TGTGCCAGCAGCCTTAGGACTAGCGGGGGGAAGGAGACCCAGTACTTC
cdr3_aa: CASSLRTSGGKETQYF

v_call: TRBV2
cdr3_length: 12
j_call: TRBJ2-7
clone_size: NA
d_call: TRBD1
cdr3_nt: TGTGCCAGCAGTAAAGATAGGGGGCCTCGCGACTTC
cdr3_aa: CASSKDRGPRDF

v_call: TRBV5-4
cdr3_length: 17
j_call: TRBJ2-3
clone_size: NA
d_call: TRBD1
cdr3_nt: TGTGCCAGCAGCTTGGTGCGGGGGACAGGGAGCCCCCATACGCAGTATTTT
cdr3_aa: CASSLVRGTGSPHTQYF

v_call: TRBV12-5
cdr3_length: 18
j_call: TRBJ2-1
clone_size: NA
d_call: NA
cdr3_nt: TGTGCTAGTGGTTTGGGACAGACAATTTACAGCTCCTACAATGAGCAGTTCTTC
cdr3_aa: CASGLGQTIYSSYNEQFF

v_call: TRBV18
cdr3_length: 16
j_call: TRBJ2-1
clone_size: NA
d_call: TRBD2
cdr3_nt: TGTGCCAGCTCACCACCGTCCCTAGCGGAGTACAATGAGCAGTTCTTC
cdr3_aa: CASSPPSLAEYNEQFF

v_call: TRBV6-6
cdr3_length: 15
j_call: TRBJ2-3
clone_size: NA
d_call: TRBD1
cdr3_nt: TGTGCCAGCAGCCCACAGGGGGTGAACACAGATACGCAGTATTTT
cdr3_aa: CASSPQGVNTDTQYF

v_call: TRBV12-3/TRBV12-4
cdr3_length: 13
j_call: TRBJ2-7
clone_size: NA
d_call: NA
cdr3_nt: TGTGCCAGCAGTTTAGCAGGGGTCAACGAGCAGTACTTC
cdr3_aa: CASSLAGVNEQYF

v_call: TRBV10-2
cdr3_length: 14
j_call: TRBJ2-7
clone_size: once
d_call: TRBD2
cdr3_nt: TGCGCCAGCGGGGGACTAGCGGGGACCTACGAGCAGTACTTC
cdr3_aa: CASGGLAGTYEQYF

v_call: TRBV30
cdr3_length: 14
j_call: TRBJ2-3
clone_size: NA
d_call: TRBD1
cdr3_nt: TGTGCCTGGAGGAGACAGGGGCGCACAGATACGCAGTATTTT
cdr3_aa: CAWRRQGRTDTQYF

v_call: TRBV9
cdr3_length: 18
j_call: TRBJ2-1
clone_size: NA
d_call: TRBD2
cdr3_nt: TGTGCCAGCAGCCAAGGGAGCGGGGGGCCTATAAAGAACAATGAGCAGTTCTTC
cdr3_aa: CASSQGSGGPIKNNEQFF

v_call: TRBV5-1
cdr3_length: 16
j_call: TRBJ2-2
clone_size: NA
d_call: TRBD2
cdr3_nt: TGCGCCAGCAAGTACGAGCGGGGGACGAACACCGGGGAGCTGTTTTTT
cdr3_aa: CASKYERGTNTGELFF

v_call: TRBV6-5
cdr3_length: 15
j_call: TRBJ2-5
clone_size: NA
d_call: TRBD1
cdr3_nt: TGTGCCAGCAGTAACCTATATGACAGGGGGGAGACCCAGTACTTC
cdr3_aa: CASSNLYDRGETQYF

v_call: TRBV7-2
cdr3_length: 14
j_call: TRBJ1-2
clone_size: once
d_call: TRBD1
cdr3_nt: TGTGCCAGCAGCTTCGGACAGGGGGATTGGGGCTACACCTTC
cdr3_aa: CASSFGQGDWGYTF

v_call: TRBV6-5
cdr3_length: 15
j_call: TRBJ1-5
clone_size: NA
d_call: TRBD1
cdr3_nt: TGTGCCAGCAGTAAGACAGGGGCGGGCAATCAGCCCCAGCATTTT
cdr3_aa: CASSKTGAGNQPQHF

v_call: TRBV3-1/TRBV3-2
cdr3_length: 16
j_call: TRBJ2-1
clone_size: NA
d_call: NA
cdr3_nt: TGTGCCAGCAGCCAAGAACTCCTGTTGTCGTACAATGAGCAGTTCTTC
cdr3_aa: CASSQELLLSYNEQFF

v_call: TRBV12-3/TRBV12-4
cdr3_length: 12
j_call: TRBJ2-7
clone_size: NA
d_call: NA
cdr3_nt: TGTGCCAGCAGTGGGTCTGCGGCCGAGCAGTACTTC
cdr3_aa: CASSGSAAEQYF

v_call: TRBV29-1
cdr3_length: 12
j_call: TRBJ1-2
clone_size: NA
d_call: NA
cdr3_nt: TGCAGCGCCAGGGGAGAGAAACCCGATGACACCTTC
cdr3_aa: CSARGEKPDDTF

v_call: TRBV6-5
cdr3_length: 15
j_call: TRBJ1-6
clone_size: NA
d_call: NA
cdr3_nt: TGTGCCAGCAGTTACAGGGAGTTTGGTAATTCACCCCTCCACTTT
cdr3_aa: CASSYREFGNSPLHF

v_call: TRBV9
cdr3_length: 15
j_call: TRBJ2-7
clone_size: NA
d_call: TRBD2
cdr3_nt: TGTGCCAGCAGCCTCGGGACTAGCGGTAACTACGAGCAGTACTTC
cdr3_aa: CASSLGTSGNYEQYF

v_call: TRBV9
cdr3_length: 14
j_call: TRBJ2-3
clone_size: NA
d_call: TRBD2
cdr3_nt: TGTGCCAGCAGCGTAGGGGGACTAGCAGATACGCAGTATTTT
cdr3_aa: CASSVGGLADTQYF

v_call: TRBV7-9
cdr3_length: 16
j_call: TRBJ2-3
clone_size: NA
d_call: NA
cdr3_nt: TGTGCCAGCAGCTTATATATCAGTGACTTCACAGATACGCAGTATTTT
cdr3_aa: CASSLYISDFTDTQYF

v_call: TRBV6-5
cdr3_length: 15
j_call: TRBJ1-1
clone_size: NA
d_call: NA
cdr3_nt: TGTGCCAGTGGGGCAGGGCCCGGTATGAACACTGAAGCTTTCTTT
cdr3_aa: CASGAGPGMNTEAFF

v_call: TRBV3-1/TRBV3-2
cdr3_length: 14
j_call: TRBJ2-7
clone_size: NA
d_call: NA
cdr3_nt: TGTGCCAGCAGGGCGAGAGGGGGGGCGAGGGAGCAGTACTTC
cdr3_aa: CASRARGGAREQYF